A single T cell receptor (beta chain) is shown here with its context. What it binds is not known. Germline lookup yields CDR1 MNHNS and CDR2 SASEGT. This CDR3 spans 14 amino acids. The germline V and J ends were trimmed by 1 base and 5 bases, with 11 bases remaining between them. The data are from a study of cytomegalovirus exposure and HLA in healthy donors. Profiling relied on immunoSEQ multiplex PCR, and the TCRdb table lists in-frame clones only, not all of them. The sample lists 200,000 or so clones; more than 65% were seen once. Study-wide results and caveats: The study listed approximately 160 cytomegalovirus-associated TCR beta chains. TCR sequences were mostly rare, though some public TCRs occurred in many donors.

This TCR was sampled from a woman younger than 45 in good health and CMV-seropositive. The V and J genes are TRBV6-1 and TRBJ1-2, with a tentative D call TRBD1 (6 bases). Sequenced sample: PBMCs. The chain's CDR3 is CASSEGRGQYGYTF. CDR3 nucleotides: TGTGCCAGCAGTGAAGGACGTGGACAGTATGGCTACACCTTC.